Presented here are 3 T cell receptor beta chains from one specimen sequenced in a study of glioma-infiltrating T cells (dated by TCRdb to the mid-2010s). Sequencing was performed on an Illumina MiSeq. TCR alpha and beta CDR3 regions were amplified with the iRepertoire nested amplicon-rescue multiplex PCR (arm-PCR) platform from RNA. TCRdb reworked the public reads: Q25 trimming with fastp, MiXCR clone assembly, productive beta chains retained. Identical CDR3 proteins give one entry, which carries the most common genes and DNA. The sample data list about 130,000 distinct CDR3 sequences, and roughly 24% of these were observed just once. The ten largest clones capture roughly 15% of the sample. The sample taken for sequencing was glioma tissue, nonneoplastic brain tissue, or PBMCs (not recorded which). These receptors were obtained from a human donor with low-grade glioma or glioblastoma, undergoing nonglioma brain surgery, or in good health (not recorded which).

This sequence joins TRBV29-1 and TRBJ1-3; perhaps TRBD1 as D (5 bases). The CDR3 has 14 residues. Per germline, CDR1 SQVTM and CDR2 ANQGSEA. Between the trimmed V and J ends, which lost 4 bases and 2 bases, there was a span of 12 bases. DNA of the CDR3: TGCAGCGTTGGCCTCTCGGGGGCTGGAAACACCATATATTTT. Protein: CSVGLSGAGNTIYF. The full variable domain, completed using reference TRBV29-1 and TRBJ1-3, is SAVISQKPSRDICQRGTSLTIQCQVDSQVTMMFWYRQQPGQSLTLIATANQGSEATYESGFVIDKFPISRPNLTFSTLTVSNMSPEDSSIYLCSVGLSGAGNTIYFGEGSWLTVV.

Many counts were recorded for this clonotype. CDR3 in amino acids: CASSPDINQPQHF. The CDR3 nucleotides read TGTGCCAGCTCACCTGACATCAATCAGCCCCAGCATTTT. V is TRBV18 and J is TRBJ1-5; D unresolved. With 3 bases removed from V and 3 bases from J, the gap between germline ends came to 6 bases. The germline V gene has CDR1 KGHSH and CDR2 LQKENI. The CDR3 has 13 residues. Supplemented by reference TRBV18 and TRBJ1-5, the full variable domain reads NAGVMQNPRHLVRRRGQEARLRCSPMKGHSHVYWYRQLPEEGLKFMVYLQKENIIDESGMPKERFSAEFPKEGPSILRIQQVVRGDSAAYFCASSPDINQPQHFGDGTRLSIL.

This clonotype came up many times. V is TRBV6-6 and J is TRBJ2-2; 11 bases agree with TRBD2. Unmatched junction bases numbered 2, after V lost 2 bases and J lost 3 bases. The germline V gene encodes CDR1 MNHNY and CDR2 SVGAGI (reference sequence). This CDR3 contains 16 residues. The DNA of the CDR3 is TGTGCCAGCAGTTACACGGGACTAGCGGACACCGGGGAGCTGTTTTTT. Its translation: CASSYTGLADTGELFF.